Listed below are T cell receptor beta chains from one sample, sequenced in a study of beta chain features in type 1 diabetes. Clones were sequenced by immunoSEQ multiplex PCR, and TCRdb holds only the in-frame ones, with some missing. The table lists 400,000 or so clones, over 8.5% of them singletons. Sequenced: central memory CD4+ T cells from blood. The receptors stem from a man aged 25-45 years with type 1 diabetes. Each CDR3 is given without its conserved first and last residue.

v_call: TRBV18; j_call: TRBJ2-1; cdr3_aa: ASSPGIENEQF
v_call: TRBV7-2; j_call: TRBJ2-2; cdr3_aa: ASSSTSGTGELF
v_call: TRBV18; j_call: TRBJ1-1; cdr3_aa: ASSREAGSEAF
v_call: TRBV29-1; j_call: TRBJ2-1; cdr3_aa: SASRGGSYNEQF
v_call: TRBV16; j_call: TRBJ2-7; cdr3_aa: ASSQSRAVEQY
v_call: TRBV5-1; j_call: TRBJ2-1; cdr3_aa: ASSSMGLAGNNEQF
v_call: TRBV19; j_call: TRBJ2-5; cdr3_aa: ASSSAQETQY
v_call: TRBV6-6; j_call: TRBJ2-1; cdr3_aa: ASSDMGLSYNEQF
v_call: TRBV7-6; j_call: TRBJ1-1; cdr3_aa: ASSLQTNTEAF
v_call: TRBV10-3; j_call: TRBJ1-1; cdr3_aa: ASSFQQGNTEAF
v_call: TRBV10-3; j_call: TRBJ2-7; cdr3_aa: AISPKGLAGAQGAYEQY
v_call: TRBV7-9; j_call: TRBJ2-3; cdr3_aa: ASRGGLAGGMMSTDTQY
v_call: TRBV5-1; j_call: TRBJ1-2; cdr3_aa: ASSSTVEYGYT
v_call: TRBV15; j_call: TRBJ1-1; cdr3_aa: ATSTRSGATVNTEAF
v_call: TRBV2; j_call: TRBJ1-2; cdr3_aa: ASSETEPYGYT
v_call: TRBV5-1; j_call: TRBJ2-7; cdr3_aa: ASSLAPESYEQY
v_call: TRBV18; j_call: TRBJ1-4; cdr3_aa: ASSPAGGEKLF
v_call: TRBV6-6; j_call: TRBJ2-1; cdr3_aa: ASSRTGGNNEQF
v_call: TRBV27; j_call: TRBJ1-1; cdr3_aa: ASSLLGTEAF
v_call: TRBV10-3; j_call: TRBJ1-3; cdr3_aa: ATGTSTSGNTIY
v_call: TRBV29-1; j_call: TRBJ2-5; cdr3_aa: SARTGAGETQY
v_call: TRBV19; j_call: TRBJ2-6; cdr3_aa: ASSMRTELTGANVLT
v_call: TRBV6-5; j_call: TRBJ2-7; cdr3_aa: ASSRAGGSSYEQY
v_call: TRBV4-1; j_call: TRBJ1-3; cdr3_aa: ASSQVQRSSGNTIY
v_call: TRBV21-1; j_call: TRBJ2-7; cdr3_aa: ASSLGLAGGGEQY
v_call: TRBV7-2; j_call: TRBJ1-3; cdr3_aa: ASSPLAVSGNTIY
v_call: TRBV28; j_call: TRBJ1-1; cdr3_aa: ASREWTGEDTEAF
v_call: TRBV7-6; j_call: TRBJ2-4; cdr3_aa: ASSSRGNVGNIQY
v_call: TRBV29-1; j_call: TRBJ2-2; cdr3_aa: SVGGLGGGELF
v_call: TRBV28; j_call: TRBJ1-1; cdr3_aa: ASSFQGVGTAF
v_call: TRBV5-8; j_call: .; cdr3_aa: ASSSTSGVFEQY
v_call: TRBV6-6; j_call: TRBJ1-1; cdr3_aa: ASSWGQGASNTEAF
v_call: TRBV19; j_call: TRBJ2-3; cdr3_aa: ASRTGVGTDTQY
v_call: TRBV5-1; j_call: TRBJ2-7; cdr3_aa: ASSPGAQLLDEQY
v_call: TRBV6-5; j_call: TRBJ1-1; cdr3_aa: ASRTPGGENTEAF
v_call: TRBV21-1; j_call: TRBJ2-4; cdr3_aa: ASSGEVTQGASKNIQY
v_call: TRBV4-3; j_call: TRBJ2-1; cdr3_aa: ASSQRQQGTEQF